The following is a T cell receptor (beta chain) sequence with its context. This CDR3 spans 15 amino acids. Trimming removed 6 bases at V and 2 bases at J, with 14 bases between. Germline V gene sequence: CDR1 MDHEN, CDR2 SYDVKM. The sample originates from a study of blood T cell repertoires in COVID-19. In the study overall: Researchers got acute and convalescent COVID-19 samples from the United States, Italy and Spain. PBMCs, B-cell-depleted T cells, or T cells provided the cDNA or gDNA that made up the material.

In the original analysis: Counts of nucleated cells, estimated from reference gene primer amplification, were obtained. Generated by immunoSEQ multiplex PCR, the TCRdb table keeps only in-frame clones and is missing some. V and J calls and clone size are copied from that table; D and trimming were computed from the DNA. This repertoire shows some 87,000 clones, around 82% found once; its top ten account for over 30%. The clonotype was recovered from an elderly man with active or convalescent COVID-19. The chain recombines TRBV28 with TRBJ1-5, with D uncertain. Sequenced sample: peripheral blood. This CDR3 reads CASRTDTFGNQPQHF. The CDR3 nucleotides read TGTGCCAGCAGAACAGACACCTTCGGCAATCAGCCCCAGCATTTT. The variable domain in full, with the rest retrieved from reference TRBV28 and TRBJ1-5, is DVKVTQSSRYLVKRTGEKVFLECVQDMDHENMFWYRQDPGLGLRLIYFSYDVKMKEKGDIPEGYSVSREKKERFSLILESASTNQTSMYLCASRTDTFGNQPQHFGDGTRLSIL.